The T cell receptor beta chain described here comes from a study of beta chain features in type 1 diabetes. Study-wide points: Researchers caution that PCR might favor shorter templates, equally among patients and controls. For Type 1 diabetes patients, all four CD4+ subsets carried TCRB CDR3s that were moderately but significantly shorter.

Donors underwent one heparinised blood draw, about 110 mL on average. Purities over 98% were achieved in all sorted populations. Every bit of the isolated RNA underwent reverse transcription, so sequencing read expressed TCRB transcripts. TCRdb's table, derived via immunoSEQ multiplex PCR, lists solely in-frame clones and lacks some. The sample consists of about 340,000 clones, 9.3% of them appearing once. The V gene's germline CDR1 is LNHDA and CDR2 SQIVND (reference sequence). The CDR3 is 14 residues long. V was pared by 3 bases and J by 1 base, with 9 bases between. This clone showed up just a few times. Its antigen remains unidentified.

V usage is TRBV19 and J usage is TRBJ2-5, with a tentative D call TRBD1 (6 bases). This TCR was sampled from a man aged 25-40 years with type 1 diabetes. Material: central memory CD4+ T cells from blood. The CDR3 sequence is CASSMGDIQETQYF. The CDR3 DNA is TGTGCCAGTAGTATGGGGGACATCCAAGAGACCCAGTACTTC.